This entry is about one T cell receptor beta chain. Germline V gene lookup returns CDR1 SGHNT and CDR2 YYREEE (reference sequence). V lost 0 bases and J lost 7; bases outside the gene matches: 8. The CDR3 loop spans 16 amino acids. In the original analysis: Amplified reference gene primers provided the basis for estimating nucleated cell counts. The repertoire was sequenced with immunoSEQ multiplex PCR; TCRdb's copy has only in-frame clones and lacks some. Clone size and V and J calls were adopted from that table, with D and trimming inferred from the DNA. The table includes 50,000 to 55,000 clones, 85% to 90% detected once. The sample belongs to a study of blood T cell repertoires in COVID-19. Overall study: Samples of COVID-19 (acute and convalescent) were obtained from the United States, Italy and Spain. In each case, the material was cDNA or gDNA derived from T cells, B-cell-depleted T cells, or PBMCs.

The receptor was isolated from a man aged 55 to 70 with active COVID-19. The chain uses TRBV5-4 and TRBJ2-3; 10 bases agree with TRBD1. Material for sequencing was peripheral blood. CDR3 coding DNA: TGTGCCAGCAGCTTGGGCTCTGGACAGGGGGATAATACGCAGTATTTT. It encodes CASSLGSGQGDNTQYF. Full variable domain (rest looked up from reference TRBV5-4 and TRBJ2-3): ETGVTQSPTHLIKTRGQQVTLRCSSQSGHNTVSWYQQALGQGPQFIFQYYREEENGRGNFPPRFSGLQFPNYSSELNVNALELDDSALYLCASSLGSGQGDNTQYFGPGTRLTVL.